The next 22 T cell receptor beta chains were all read from a single sample in a study of T cells in localized non-small cell lung cancer. Sequenced by immunoSEQ multiplex PCR; TCRdb stores in-frame clones only, minus some. Of some 870 clones listed, about a fifth are singletons. The specimen was normal lung tissue next to the tumor, collected before any cancer treatment. These receptors were obtained from a man aged 35-69 years with stage III lung adenocarcinoma.

The chain couples TRBV23-1 to TRBJ2-1; TRBD2 is a possible D gene (5 bases). TRBV23-1 is known as an ORF, though its function is uncertain. Between the trimmed V and J ends, which lost 4 bases and 0 bases, there was a span of 13 bases. The CDR3 has 16 residues. CDR3 in amino acids: CASSPRLNSSYNEQFF. The CDR3 nucleotides are TGCGCCAGCAGTCCCCGACTAAACTCCTCCTACAATGAGCAGTTCTTC.

This clone was seen more than once but under ten times. The rearrangement uses TRBV5-1 and TRBJ2-3; possibly TRBD2 for D (5 bases). This CDR3 comprises 15 residues. Germline V gene data show CDR1 as SGHRS and CDR2 as YFSETQ. The V gene lost 4 bases and the J gene lost 2 bases, with 14 bases spanning the gap. Written as DNA, the CDR3 is TGCGCCAGCAGCCAGTCTCGGGGTTACACAGATACGCAGTATTTT. The encoded protein is CASSQSRGYTDTQYF.

By share, this clone ranks as large. The J gene is TRBJ2-7, the V gene TRBV9, with TRBD1 matching over 9 bases. The J segment lost 7 bases and the V segment lost 5 bases, leaving 13 bases of the junction unmatched. The CDR3 has 15 residues. Germline V lookup: CDR1 SGDLS, CDR2 YYNGEE. In nucleotides, the CDR3 is TGTGCCAGCAGTGTAAGCGGCGGACAGGGGAGGGAGCAGTACTTC. It is translated as CASSVSGGQGREQYF.

CDR3 sequence reads: CASSLGGQGRWETQYF. DNA of the CDR3: TGTGCCAGCAGCTTGGGGGGACAGGGAAGATGGGAGACCCAGTACTTC. The chain uses TRBV11-3 and TRBJ2-5, with TRBD1 matching over 9 bases. The CDR3 consists of 16 residues. V lost 3 bases and J lost 5; bases outside the gene matches: 10. Germline CDR1 and CDR2: SGHNT and YENEEA.

The table lists this clone with a few counts. The chain combines TRBV29-1 with TRBJ2-3, with 8 bases matching TRBD1. Germline CDR1 is SQVTM and CDR2 is ANQGSEA. Losses at the gene ends were 1 base for V and 0 bases for J; bases not matched to a gene: 0. The CDR3 contains 14 residues. CDR3 sequence reads: CSVEGTGSTDTQYF. In DNA, the CDR3 is TGCAGCGTTGAAGGGACAGGGAGCACAGATACGCAGTATTTT.

This clone is judged medium-sized. The chain links TRBV9 to TRBJ2-1, with D possibly being TRBD1 (6 bases). The CDR3 loop spans 16 amino acids. Deletions cut 4 bases from V and 0 bases from J, with 14 bases between. Germline assignment: CDR1 SGDLS and CDR2 YYNGEE. DNA of the CDR3: TGTGCCAGCAGCCAAAGGGGGATCAGCTCCTACAATGAGCAGTTCTTC. This gives the protein CASSQRGISSYNEQFF.

This clone was picked up one time. The V and J genes are TRBV10-2 and TRBJ2-7; 9 nucleotides line up with TRBD1. V shed 6 bases, J shed 1 base, and the junction held 4 bases outside the gene matches. This CDR3 has 14 residues. CDR1 and CDR2 (germline): WSHSY, SAAADI. The CDR3 loop is CASRRDRESYEQYF. In nucleotides, the CDR3 is TGCGCCAGCAGACGGGACAGGGAGTCCTACGAGCAGTACTTC.

Judged by abundance, this clone is large. This sequence joins TRBV30 and TRBJ2-5, with D hard to call. The V gene lost 7 bases and the J gene lost 1 base, with 10 bases spanning the gap. Germline V gene sequence: CDR1 GTSNPN, CDR2 SVGIG (reference sequence). This CDR3 comprises 12 residues. The CDR3 sequence: CAYHGTQETQYF. The CDR3 region has the DNA TGTGCCTACCACGGTACCCAAGAGACCCAGTACTTC.

This clone is categorized as medium-sized. V is TRBV10-3 and J is TRBJ1-5; TRBD1 agrees at 7 bases. Per the germline V gene, CDR1 is ENHRY and CDR2 is SYGVKD. This CDR3 spans 15 amino acids. Trimming removed 2 bases from V and 5 bases from J; junction bases left unmatched: 6. Here the CDR3 DNA reads TGTGCCATCAGTGAGATGCAGGGGGGGGATCAGCCCCAGCATTTT. This translates into CAISEMQGGDQPQHF.

A few counts support this clone. V is TRBV11-3 and J is TRBJ2-7; 13 bases are a match to TRBD2. Germline V gene data show CDR1 as SGHNT and CDR2 as YENEEA. This CDR3 has 15 amino acids. Germline trimming cut 4 bases from V and 7 bases from J; bases unmatched to any gene: 7. The CDR3 is CASSWAGLAGDEQYF. In nucleotides, the CDR3 is TGTGCCAGCAGCTGGGCAGGACTAGCGGGGGATGAGCAGTACTTC. Full variable domain (remainder filled in from reference TRBV11-3 and TRBJ2-7): EAGVVQSPRYKIIEKKQPVAFWCNPISGHNTLYWYLQNLGQGPELLIRYENEEAVDDSQLPKDRFSAERLKGVDSTLKIQPAELGDSAVYLCASSWAGLAGDEQYFGPGTRLTVT.

This clone qualifies as medium-sized. This chain uses TRBV11-3 with TRBJ2-7; either TRBD1 or TRBD2 may fit D (6 bases each). V lost 3 bases and J 1 base, leaving 10 bases between the germline ends. This CDR3 has 14 residues. Germline CDR1 reads SGHNT; CDR2 reads YENEEA. The CDR3 region is CASSLEGQSYEQYF. The CDR3 DNA is TGTGCCAGCAGCTTGGAGGGACAATCCTACGAGCAGTACTTC.

As regards this clone: The identical CDR3 is also encoded by other nucleotide sequences in the sample. The chain uses TRBV19 and TRBJ2-2, with D maybe TRBD1 (6 bases). The V end lost 6 bases, the J end lost 9 bases, and 11 bases lay between the germline ends. CDR1 is LNHDA, CDR2 SQIVND, per germline (reference sequence). This CDR3 has 12 amino acids. The CDR3 spells CASSKQGRELFF. CDR3 bases: TGTGCCAGTAGCAAACAGGGACGGGAGCTGTTTTTT.

This clone is classed as large. V gene TRBV11-3 combines with J gene TRBJ2-7; 11 nucleotides align to TRBD2. The CDR3 extends over 14 amino acids. Germline V gives CDR1 SGHNT, CDR2 YENEEA. The ends lost 3 bases at V and 3 bases at J; junction bases unmatched: 1. The CDR3 coding sequence is TGTGCCAGCAGCTTTGGACTAGCGGGCTACGAGCAGTACTTC. Amino acids: CASSFGLAGYEQYF.

The rearrangement links TRBV19 to TRBJ2-5; possibly TRBD1 for D (5 bases). The germline CDR1 and CDR2 sequences are LNHDA and SQIVND (reference sequence). The CDR3 extends over 15 amino acids. Trimming pared 3 bases from V and 5 bases from J, leaving 16 bases between. The CDR3 DNA reads as TGTGCCAGTAGTATCGGGCAGGGCCCCTCGGAGACCCAGTACTTC. Protein sequence: CASSIGQGPSETQYF.

The rearrangement uses TRBV9 and TRBJ2-1; D might be TRBD1 (5 bases). Deletions cut 2 bases from V and 6 bases from J, with 15 bases between. Germline V lookup: CDR1 SGDLS, CDR2 YYNGEE. The CDR3 has 15 amino acids. The DNA for the CDR3 is TGTGCCAGCAGCGTTTGGGGCGCGAGGCTCAATGAGCAGTTCTTC. Amino acids: CASSVWGARLNEQFF.

This clone is deemed medium-sized. The chain links TRBV11-3 to TRBJ2-7, with a weak D call TRBD2 (6 bases). Germline V gene sequence: CDR1 SGHNT, CDR2 YENEEA. The CDR3 extends over 14 amino acids. Trimming removed 4 bases from V and 4 bases from J, with 14 bases in between. CDR3 residues: CASSSQGGRYEQYF. As DNA, the CDR3 is TGTGCCAGCAGCTCTCAGGGAGGTCGGTACGAGCAGTACTTC.

This clone is medium-sized (0.01 to 0.1%) in the sample. The chain links TRBV6-8 to TRBJ1-1; TRBD1 agrees at 7 bases. CDR3 length equals 13 residues. The ends lost 5 bases at V and 5 bases at J; junction bases unmatched: 5. Germline assignment: CDR1 MNHGY and CDR2 SAAAGT. The CDR3 region has the DNA TGTGCCAGCAGTCCACAGGGGACAACTGAAGCTTTCTTT. Encoded protein: CASSPQGTTEAFF.

The V and J genes are TRBV6-8 and TRBJ2-3; D is uncertain. With 0 bases removed from V and 2 bases from J, the gap between germline ends came to 9 bases. This CDR3 has 15 amino acids. Germline V gene lookup returns CDR1 MNHGY and CDR2 SAAAGT. CDR3 region: CASSYSFGDTDTQYF. The CDR3 bases are TGTGCCAGCAGTTACTCGTTCGGAGACACAGATACGCAGTATTTT.

Points on this clone: The germline gene is not matched at one end of the junction; a read error may be the cause. The CDR3 DNA is TGTGCCATCAGTTCCGGACAGGGTTGGTACTATGGCTACACCTTC. Translation gives CAISSGQGWYYGYTF. The chain couples TRBV6-8 to TRBJ1-2; 8 bases fit TRBD1. The CDR3 is 15 amino acids. The V gene's germline CDR1 is MNHGY and CDR2 SAAAGT.

This sequence joins TRBV14 and TRBJ1-4; no clear D gene. The germline V and J ends were trimmed by 1 base and 6 bases, with 12 bases remaining between them. The CDR3 runs to 15 residues. The germline V gene encodes CDR1 SGHDN and CDR2 FVKESK. CDR3 sequence (DNA): TGTGCCAGCAGCCAAGTGACCGAAAGATATGAAAAACTGTTTTTT. Translation gives CASSQVTERYEKLFF.

By frequency in the sample, this clone is large. V usage is TRBV30 and J usage is TRBJ2-2, with TRBD1 identical over 9 bases. Germline V gene sequence: CDR1 GTSNPN, CDR2 SVGIG (reference sequence). The CDR3 is 15 residues long. Trimming took 3 bases from V and 5 from J; bases not matched to a gene: 7. Here the CDR3 DNA reads TGTGCCTGGAGCCCCCGGGACAGGGTTACCGGGGAGCTGTTTTTT. Protein: CAWSPRDRVTGELFF.

This clone was seen only a few times. This chain connects TRBV6-8 to TRBJ1-2; D gene uncertain. This CDR3 region has 17 residues. V lost 0 bases and J lost 0, with 14 bases in between. The germline V gene encodes CDR1 MNHGY and CDR2 SAAAGT. The CDR3 nucleotides are TGTGCCAGCAGTTACTCAACGTACCGCCAACCTAACTATGGCTACACCTTC. Translated, it gives CASSYSTYRQPNYGYTF.